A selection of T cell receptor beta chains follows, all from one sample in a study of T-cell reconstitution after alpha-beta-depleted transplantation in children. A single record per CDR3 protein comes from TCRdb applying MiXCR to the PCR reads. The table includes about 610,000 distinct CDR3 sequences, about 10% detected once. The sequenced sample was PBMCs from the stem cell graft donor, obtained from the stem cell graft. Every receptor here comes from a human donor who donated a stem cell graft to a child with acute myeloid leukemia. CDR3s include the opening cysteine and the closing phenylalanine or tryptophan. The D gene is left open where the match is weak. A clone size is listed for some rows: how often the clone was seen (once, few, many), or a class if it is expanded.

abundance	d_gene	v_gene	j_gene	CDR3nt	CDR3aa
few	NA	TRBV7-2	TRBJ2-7	TGTGCCAGCAGCTCCATGGACGAGCAGTACTTC	CASSSMDEQYF
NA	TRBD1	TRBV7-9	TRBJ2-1	TGTGCCAGCAGCGGACAGGGAGTGGACAATGAGCAGTTCTTC	CASSGQGVDNEQFF
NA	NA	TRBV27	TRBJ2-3	TGTGCCAGCAGTCACCATCGCACAGATACGCAGTATTTT	CASSHHRTDTQYF
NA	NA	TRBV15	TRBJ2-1	TGTGCCACCAGCAGAGATTTCGCGGGAGAGCAGTTCTTC	CATSRDFAGEQFF
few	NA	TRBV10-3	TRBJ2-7	TGTGCCATCCAGAGGGGGCGGGAGGACGAGCAGTACTTC	CAIQRGREDEQYF
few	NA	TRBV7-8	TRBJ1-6	TGTGCCAGCAGCCCTGGGGGGAATTATAATTCACCCCTCCACTTT	CASSPGGNYNSPLHF
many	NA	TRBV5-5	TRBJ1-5	TGTGCCAGCAGCTTGCAGACAGGATTAAATCAGCCCCAGCATTTT	CASSLQTGLNQPQHF
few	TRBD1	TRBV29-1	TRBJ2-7	TGCAGCGTTGAAGGGGGACAGGGGGACTACGAGCAGTACTTC	CSVEGGQGDYEQYF
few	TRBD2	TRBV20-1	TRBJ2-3	TGCAGTGCTACCAGACTAGCGGAGAGCACAGATACGCAGTATTTT	CSATRLAESTDTQYF
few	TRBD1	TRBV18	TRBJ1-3	TGTGCCAGCTCACTGAGACAGGGAATCTCTGGAAACACCATATATTTT	CASSLRQGISGNTIYF
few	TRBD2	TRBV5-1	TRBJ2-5	TGCGCCAGCAGCCAGGGACTAGCGGGAGGGCCAGGGGAGACCCAGTACTTC	CASSQGLAGGPGETQYF
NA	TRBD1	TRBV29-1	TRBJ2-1	TGCAGCGTTGAAGATCAGGCAGGGGGTTGGGATGAGCAGTTCTTC	CSVEDQAGGWDEQFF
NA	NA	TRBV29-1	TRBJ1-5	TGCAGCGTTGTAGGTGGGACGAAGGAAGTAGCCCAGCATTTT	CSVVGGTKEVAQHF
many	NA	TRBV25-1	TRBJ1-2	TGTGCCAGCAGTGAGGGGGCGGGGGGCTACACCTTC	CASSEGAGGYTF
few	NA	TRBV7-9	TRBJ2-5	TGTGCCAGCAGCTTATCTCTTTGGACCTGGGGGGAGACCCAGTACTTC	CASSLSLWTWGETQYF
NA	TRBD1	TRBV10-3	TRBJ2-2	TGTGCCATCAGTGCTGGACAGGGGAATGGGGAGCTGTTTTTT	CAISAGQGNGELFF
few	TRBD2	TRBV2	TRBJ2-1	TGTGGGACTAGCGGGAGTGGAGGCAATGAGCAGTTCTTC	CGTSGSGGNEQFF
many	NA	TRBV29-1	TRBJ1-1	TGCAGCGTTGAAGAGGCCGGGACTGAAGCTTTCTTT	CSVEEAGTEAFF
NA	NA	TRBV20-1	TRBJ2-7	TGCAGTGCTGATACTGGGACCCTGAGCTCCTACGAGCAGTACTTC	CSADTGTLSSYEQYF
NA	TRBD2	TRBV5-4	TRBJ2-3	TGTGCCAGCAGTATGGGACTAGAAGCAGCAGATACGCAGTATTTT	CASSMGLEAADTQYF
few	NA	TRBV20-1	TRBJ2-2	TGCAGTGCTAGAGATACCCATGGACAAACTTACACCGGGGAGCTGTTTTTT	CSARDTHGQTYTGELFF
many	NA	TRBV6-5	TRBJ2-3	TGTGCCAGCCGGGAGTTCGATACGCAGTATTTT	CASREFDTQYF
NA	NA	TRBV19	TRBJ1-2	TGTGCCAGTAGTACAACAGGGTCCGGATCTAACTATGGCTACACCTTC	CASSTTGSGSNYGYTF
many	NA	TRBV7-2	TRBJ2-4	TGTGCCAGCAGCGTAACGGGACGGGGAGCCAAAAACATTCAGTACTTC	CASSVTGRGAKNIQYF
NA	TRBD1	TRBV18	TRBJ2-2	TGTGCCAGCTCACCCTCGACAGGGGGCACCGGGGAGCTGTTTTTT	CASSPSTGGTGELFF
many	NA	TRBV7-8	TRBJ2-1	TGTGCCAGCAGCCGACTCAGAACGGATAATGAGCAGTTCTTC	CASSRLRTDNEQFF
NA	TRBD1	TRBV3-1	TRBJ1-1	TGTGCCAGCAGCAGACGGGACAGGGGTGAGACTGAAGCTTTCTTT	CASSRRDRGETEAFF
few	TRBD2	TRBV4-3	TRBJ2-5	TGCGCCAGCAGCCAAGATATTGGGACTAGCGGGATGGTCCAAGAGACCCAGTACTTC	CASSQDIGTSGMVQETQYF
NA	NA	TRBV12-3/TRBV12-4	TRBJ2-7	TGTGCCAGCAGTCCCGATCAGGGGTACTACGAGCAGTACTTC	CASSPDQGYYEQYF
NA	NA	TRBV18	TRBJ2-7	TGTGCCAGCTCACCATCACAGGGTAGCACTTACGAGCAGTACTTC	CASSPSQGSTYEQYF
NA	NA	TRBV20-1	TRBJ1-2	TGCAGTGCTAGAAATTCCCCCCTGGCAGGTGATCGGTATGGCTACACCTTC	CSARNSPLAGDRYGYTF
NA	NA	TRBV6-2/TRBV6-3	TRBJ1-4	TGTGCCAGCACTCAGGGGACCGGACTGTTTTTT	CASTQGTGLFF
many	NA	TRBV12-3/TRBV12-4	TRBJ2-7	TGTGCCAGCAGTTTCCCTGGTTACGAGCAGTACTTC	CASSFPGYEQYF
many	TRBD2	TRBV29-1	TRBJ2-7	TGCAGCGTCATCCTAGCGGGGTCCTACGAGCAGTACTTC	CSVILAGSYEQYF
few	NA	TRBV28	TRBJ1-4	TGTGCCAGCAGCCGACGGCCCTCGATTGAAAAACTGTTTTTT	CASSRRPSIEKLFF
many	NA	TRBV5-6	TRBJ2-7	TGTGCCAGCAGCTTGGCGGCAGGAATCCACGAGCAGTACTTC	CASSLAAGIHEQYF
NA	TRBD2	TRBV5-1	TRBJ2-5	TGCGCCAGCAGCTCCCTCGGGGGGAGCCGAGAGACCCAGTACTTC	CASSSLGGSRETQYF
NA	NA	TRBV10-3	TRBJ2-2	TGTGCCATCAGCCCCGGGTCCTACACCGGGGAGCTGTTTTTT	CAISPGSYTGELFF
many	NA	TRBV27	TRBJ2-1	TGTGCCAGCAGTCCCCAGACTAGCTCCTACAATGAGCAGTTCTTC	CASSPQTSSYNEQFF
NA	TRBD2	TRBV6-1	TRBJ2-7	TGTGCCAGCAGTGCCACCGGGACTAGCAGAGACGGGCAGTACTTC	CASSATGTSRDGQYF
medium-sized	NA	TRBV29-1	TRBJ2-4	TGCAGCGTTGAAGGGTATGGCGCTACGTTGAACATTCAGTACTTC	CSVEGYGATLNIQYF
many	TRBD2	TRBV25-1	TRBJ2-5	TGTGCCAGCAGTGAATGGCGACTAGCGGGAGAAGAGACCCAGTACTTC	CASSEWRLAGEETQYF